The present T cell receptor beta chain was sequenced within a study of blood T cell repertoires in COVID-19. Study-wide background: Specimens from acute and convalescent COVID-19 originated in the United States, Italy and Spain. Sources were T cells, B-cell-depleted T cells, or PBMCs; the material itself was cDNA or gDNA.

In the original workflow: Amplification with reference gene primers provided the estimates of nucleated cell counts. Sequenced by immunoSEQ multiplex PCR; TCRdb stores in-frame clones only, minus some. That table gives V, J and clone size, and the DNA gave D and trimming. The sample has some 64,000 clones; roughly 90% are singletons. Trimming shortened V by 0 bases and J by 10 bases, and 10 bases separated the two germline ends. Germline V gives CDR1 LNHDA, CDR2 SQIVND (reference sequence). The CDR3 runs 13 residues. The chain links TRBV19 to TRBJ1-5, with D perhaps TRBD1 (6 bases). The sequencing sample was made of peripheral blood. The TCR comes from a man over 45 with active COVID-19. The CDR3 coding sequence is TGTGCCAGTAGTATAGACGGGACATCCCCCCAGCATTTT. Amino acid sequence: CASSIDGTSPQHF.